This record covers a single T cell receptor (beta chain). This table comes from immunoSEQ multiplex PCR, and its TCRdb copy is limited to in-frame clones, with some not included. The sample contains more than 3,000 clones, around four fifths of which appear only once. This CDR3 comprises 16 residues. The V gene end was trimmed by 2 bases and the J gene end by 1 base; junction bases not matched to a gene: 11. Per the germline V gene, CDR1 is GTSNPN and CDR2 is SVGIG (reference sequence). This entry belongs to a study of high-grade serous ovarian cancer treatment subgroups. The tumor samples were collected prior to definitive surgery or chemotherapy.

The sample taken for sequencing was tumor tissue. V usage is TRBV30 and J usage is TRBJ2-7; 7 bases map to TRBD1. The clonotype originates from a human donor with high-grade serous ovarian cancer. The CDR3 loop is CAWSTLRGQRSYEQYF. DNA of the CDR3: TGTGCCTGGAGTACCCTGAGGGGACAGAGATCCTACGAGCAGTACTTC.